The T cell receptor beta chain described here comes from a study of cytomegalovirus exposure and HLA in healthy donors. Study-wide findings and caveats: Follow-up analysis later connected one missense variant in DCLRE1C with trimming of TCR beta V- and J-genes.

Per the germline V gene, CDR1 is SNHLY and CDR2 is FYNNEI. This CDR3 spans 14 amino acids. The PCR employed 60 Vbeta primers together with 13 Jbeta primers. Assay used: immunoSEQ multiplex PCR; TCRdb lists only in-frame clones, some missing. The sample shows around 150,000 clones, more than 70% of them seen only once. As regards this clone: The antigen is not known.

Sequenced material: PBMCs. The receptor's source is a man in his forties or fifties in good health and CMV-seronegative. This chain uses TRBV2 with TRBJ2-5; weak D call: TRBD2 (6 bases). The end of the DNA is better explained by TRBJ2-7, so the J call may be wrong. In nucleotides, the CDR3 is TGTGCCAGCAGTGCCGGGACTGGTGCCTACGAGCAGTACTTC. Its protein product is CASSAGTGAYEQYF.